This T cell receptor beta chain was documented in a study of cytomegalovirus exposure and HLA in healthy donors. Across the whole study: From 150 million to 200 million T cells, an earlier analysis saw 120 million or so unique TCR beta sequences. The study's findings and limits: When analyzed later, a missense DCLRE1C variant was found to be linked to TCR beta V- and J-gene trimming. Other equally common chains were less clonally expanded than HLA-associated TCR beta chains, a later analysis showed.

The CDR3 consists of 15 residues. Germline assignment: CDR1 LNHDA and CDR2 SQIVND (reference sequence). After removal of 6 bases from V and 7 bases from J, the junction contained 10 bases not matched to a gene. Primers for the PCR totalled 60 Vbeta and 13 Jbeta. This table comes from immunoSEQ multiplex PCR, and its TCRdb copy is limited to in-frame clones, with some not included. Here the sample spans more than 90,000 clones, 75% to 90% being singletons. A note on this clone: Its antigen is unidentified.

V gene TRBV19 combines with J gene TRBJ2-1, with 9 bases that match TRBD1. Sequencing was performed on PBMCs. The sequence came from a man aged 25-45 years in good health and CMV-seronegative. CDR3 in amino acids: CASRDPSTGGNEQFF. For the CDR3, the DNA is TGTGCCAGTAGAGATCCCTCGACAGGGGGAAATGAGCAGTTCTTC.